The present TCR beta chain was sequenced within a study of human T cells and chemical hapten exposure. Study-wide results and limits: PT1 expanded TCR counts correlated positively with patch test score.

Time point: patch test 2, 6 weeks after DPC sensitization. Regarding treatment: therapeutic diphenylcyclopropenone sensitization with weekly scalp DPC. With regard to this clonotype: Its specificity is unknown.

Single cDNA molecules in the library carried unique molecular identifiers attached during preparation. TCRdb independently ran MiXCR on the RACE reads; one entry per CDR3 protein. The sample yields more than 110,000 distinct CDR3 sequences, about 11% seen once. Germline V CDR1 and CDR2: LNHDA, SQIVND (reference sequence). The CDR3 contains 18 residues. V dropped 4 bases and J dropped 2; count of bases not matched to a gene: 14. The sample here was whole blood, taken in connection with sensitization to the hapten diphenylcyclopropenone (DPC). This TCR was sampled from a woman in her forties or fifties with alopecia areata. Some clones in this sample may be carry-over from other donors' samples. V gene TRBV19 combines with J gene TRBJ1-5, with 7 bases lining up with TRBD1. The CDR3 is CASSTASTGVVGNQPQHF. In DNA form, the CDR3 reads TGTGCCAGTAGTACGGCCAGTACAGGGGTAGTAGGCAATCAGCCCCAGCATTTT.